The 12 T cell receptor beta chains presented below share a single source sample, sequenced in a study of shared clonotypes between healthy human individuals. TCRdb's copy holds only in-frame clones and misses some; the assay was immunoSEQ multiplex PCR. The sample lists a few million clones, just over 90% occurring once. The source material was naive CD4+ T cells sorted from blood. Described subset: CD45RA+ positively selected. The receptor set was obtained from a man between 18 and 29 years old in good health.

V is TRBV7-9 and J is TRBJ1-4; 9 positions agree with TRBD1. The CDR3 runs to 17 residues. V was clipped by 4 bases and J by 8 bases; unmatched bases: 14. Germline assignment: CDR1 SEHNR and CDR2 FQNEAQ (reference sequence). CDR3 residues: CASSWGGTGIINEKLFF. DNA of the CDR3: TGTGCCAGCAGCTGGGGGGGGACAGGGATCATCAACGAAAAACTGTTTTTT.

The chain employs TRBV6-6 and TRBJ1-2; D is perhaps TRBD1 (5 bases). Trimming stripped 6 bases from V and 2 bases from J, with 10 bases between. CDR3 length: 13 amino acids. Germline V CDR1 and CDR2: MNHNY, SVGAGI (reference sequence). The CDR3 loop reads CASSPEGNYGYTF. CDR3 nucleotides: TGTGCCAGCAGCCCCGAGGGGAACTATGGCTACACCTTC.

The V gene is TRBV5-4, the J gene TRBJ1-1; the D gene is possibly TRBD1 (5 bases). V shed 2 bases and J shed 7 bases, with 18 bases lying between them. CDR1 and CDR2 (germline): SGHNT, YYREEE (reference sequence). CDR3 size: 15 residues. In nucleotides, the CDR3 is TGTGCCAGCAGCTTTTCGAGGGGAACAGTAAGTGAAGCTTTCTTT. This codes for CASSFSRGTVSEAFF.

This clone has more than one count but fewer than ten. The rearrangement links TRBV29-1 to TRBJ1-1, with 8 bases fitting TRBD1. Germline CDR1 is SQVTM and CDR2 is ANQGSEA. The CDR3 sequence is 13 residues long. V gave up 4 bases and J gave up 4 bases; unmatched junction bases: 5. The CDR3 loop reads CSVAGGRGTEAFF. CDR3 DNA: TGCAGCGTTGCAGGGGGCAGGGGCACTGAAGCTTTCTTT.

The chain has TRBV30 and TRBJ2-7, with 14 bases matching TRBD2. This CDR3 has 16 amino acids. The germline gives CDR1 GTSNPN, CDR2 SVGIG (reference sequence). Germline trimming cut 1 base from V and 7 bases from J; bases unmatched to any gene: 9. CDR3 amino acids: CAWSGPGLAGVNEQYF. CDR3 bases: TGTGCCTGGAGTGGACCGGGACTAGCGGGAGTAAATGAGCAGTACTTC.

V usage is TRBV9 and J usage is TRBJ1-2, with TRBD1 identical over 8 bases. CDR3 length equals 14 residues. The trim removed 4 bases at V and 8 bases at J, leaving 10 bases unmatched. Germline V gene lookup returns CDR1 SGDLS and CDR2 YYNGEE. The CDR3 region is CASSFGQGSDGYTF. Here the CDR3 DNA reads TGTGCCAGCAGCTTTGGACAGGGTAGTGACGGCTACACCTTC. Complete variable domain (other parts from reference TRBV9 and TRBJ1-2): DSGVTQTPKHLITATGQRVTLRCSPRSGDLSVYWYQQSLDQGLQFLIQYYNGEERAKGNILERFSAQQFPDLHSELNLSSLELGDSALYFCASSFGQGSDGYTFGSGTRLTVV.

This chain links TRBV9 with TRBJ1-5; perhaps TRBD1 as D (5 bases). Germline lookup yields CDR1 SGDLS and CDR2 YYNGEE. Trimming cost V 1 base and J 4 bases, with 6 bases left between them. This CDR3 contains 13 residues. The CDR3 nucleotides read TGTGCCAGCAGCGTACGGGGGAATCAGCCCCAGCATTTT. It is translated as CASSVRGNQPQHF.

The CDR3: CAWTGTGSAGYF. CDR3 DNA sequence: TGTGCCTGGACCGGGACAGGGAGTGCGGGGTATTTT. The chain uses TRBV30 and TRBJ2-3; 9 positions agree with TRBD1. J lost 14 bases, V lost 4 bases, and 10 bases had no gene match. CDR3 size: 12 residues. Per the germline V gene, CDR1 is GTSNPN and CDR2 is SVGIG (reference sequence).

The V and J genes are TRBV7-9 and TRBJ2-5; D perhaps matches TRBD2 (5 bases). Between the trimmed V and J ends, which lost 5 bases and 5 bases, there was a span of 15 bases. The length of the CDR3 is 14 residues. Germline loops: CDR1 SEHNR, CDR2 FQNEAQ (reference sequence). CDR3 in amino acids: CASSLRTAPETQYF. CDR3 coding DNA: TGTGCCAGCAGCCTCCGGACTGCCCCGGAGACCCAGTACTTC.

The count of this clone is one. The chain employs TRBV7-9 and TRBJ1-4, with TRBD1 matching 7 bases. This CDR3 region has 15 residues. Per germline, CDR1 SEHNR and CDR2 FQNEAQ (reference sequence). The ends lost 5 bases at V and 1 base at J; junction bases unmatched: 4. CDR3 protein: CASSADRITNEKLFF. The CDR3 DNA follows: TGTGCCAGCAGCGCGGACAGGATAACTAATGAAAAACTGTTTTTT.

This sequence joins TRBV4-1 and TRBJ2-7; a weak D match, TRBD2 (5 bases). Germline CDR1 and CDR2: MGHRA and YSYEKL. The V gene lost 1 base and the J gene lost 4 bases, with 17 bases spanning the gap. This CDR3 is built from 16 residues. CDR3: CASSQVPAGMVYEQYF. The CDR3 DNA reads as TGCGCCAGCAGCCAAGTCCCCGCCGGGATGGTGTACGAGCAGTACTTC.

The genes are TRBV9 and TRBJ2-5, with a possible D match to TRBD2 (5 bases). The CDR3 is 15 amino acids. Germline assignment: CDR1 SGDLS and CDR2 YYNGEE. Trimming took 0 bases from V and 4 from J, leaving 13 bases between them. The CDR3 protein is CASSVGGQTGETQYF. CDR3 in DNA: TGTGCCAGCAGCGTAGGAGGGCAGACTGGAGAGACCCAGTACTTC.